The next 15 T cell receptor beta chains were all read from a single sample in a study of blood T cell repertoires in COVID-19. The protocol was immunoSEQ multiplex PCR, while the TCRdb copy is restricted to in-frame clones and leaves out a portion. The sample comprises around 210,000 clones, around three quarters of which are singletons, and around 5.8% rests with the top ten. Sequencing was carried out using peripheral blood. The receptors shown here come from a woman between 70 and 85 years old with acute or convalescent COVID-19.

V and J are TRBV10-3 and TRBJ2-5; the match to TRBD1 covers 10 bases. Per germline, CDR1 ENHRY and CDR2 SYGVKD. The junction had 6 bases not matched to a gene; V was cut back by 4 bases and J by 1 base. The CDR3 contains 16 residues. The DNA of the CDR3 is TGTGCCATCAGTGTGGGACAGGGGAGTATCCAAGAGACCCAGTACTTC. Its translation: CAISVGQGSIQETQYF.

The chain combines TRBV5-4 with TRBJ2-7; D unclear. In germline, CDR1 is SGHNT, CDR2 YYREEE (reference sequence). The ends were cut back, 4 bases at V and 3 bases at J, with 11 bases in the middle. The CDR3 totals 13 residues. The DNA for the CDR3 is TGTGCCAGCAGCGAAAGTGTAGTCTACGAGCAGTACTTC. Its protein product is CASSESVVYEQYF. Full variable domain (remainder filled in from reference TRBV5-4 and TRBJ2-7): ETGVTQSPTHLIKTRGQQVTLRCSSQSGHNTVSWYQQALGQGPQFIFQYYREEENGRGNFPPRFSGLQFPNYSSELNVNALELDDSALYLCASSESVVYEQYFGPGTRLTVT.

This clone was counted between two and nine times. V usage is TRBV3-1 (or the pseudogene TRBV3-2) and J usage is TRBJ1-6; no clear D. Trimming removed 4 bases at V and 0 bases at J, with 10 bases between. This CDR3 is 16 amino acids long. Per germline, CDR1 LGHDT and CDR2 YNNKEL (reference sequence). The CDR3 reads CASSRQASSYNSPLHF. CDR3 DNA: TGTGCCAGCAGCCGTCAGGCGAGCTCCTATAATTCACCCCTCCACTTT.

The J gene is TRBJ2-7, the V gene TRBV6-6, with 14 bases lining up with TRBD2. The germline gives CDR1 MNHNY, CDR2 SVGAGI (reference sequence). V was pared by 4 bases and J by 4 bases, with 6 bases of the junction left unmatched. The CDR3 runs to 16 residues. The CDR3 sequence is CASSLTGTSGSYEQYF. In nucleotides, the CDR3 is TGTGCCAGCAGTTTAACGGGGACTAGCGGGAGTTACGAGCAGTACTTC.

In its sample, this clone was seen once. The genes are TRBV2 and TRBJ2-1; 10 nucleotides line up with TRBD2. Germline V gives CDR1 SNHLY, CDR2 FYNNEI. The CDR3 sequence is 14 residues long. The V gene end was trimmed by 2 bases and the J gene end by 10 bases; junction bases not matched to a gene: 5. CDR3 residues: CASSESLAGEEQFF. CDR3 DNA: TGTGCCAGCAGTGAATCCCTAGCGGGAGAAGAGCAGTTCTTC.

The gene calls are TRBV6-5 and TRBJ1-5, with TRBD1 matching over 10 bases. The trim removed 4 bases at V and 2 bases at J, leaving 5 bases unmatched. The CDR3 extends over 16 amino acids. Germline loops: CDR1 MNHEY, CDR2 SVGAGI. The CDR3 reads CASSSGTGVRNQPQHF. CDR3 coding DNA: TGTGCCAGCAGTTCCGGGACAGGGGTTCGCAATCAGCCCCAGCATTTT.

The rearrangement uses TRBV7-2 and TRBJ2-7, with 9 bases matching TRBD2. V gave up 1 base and J gave up 6 bases; unmatched junction bases: 1. This CDR3 comprises 13 residues. Germline assignment: CDR1 SGHTA and CDR2 FQGNSA. CDR3 DNA: TGTGCCAGCAGCTTAGAACTAGCGGGCGAGCAGTACTTC. This translates into CASSLELAGEQYF.

The chain joins TRBV19 to TRBJ2-2, with 7 positions matching TRBD1. Germline values: CDR1 LNHDA, CDR2 SQIVND (reference sequence). This CDR3 comprises 15 residues. V lost 3 bases, J lost 5 bases, and 6 bases stayed unmatched. The CDR3 spells CASSIQGESTGELFF. The CDR3 DNA reads TGTGCCAGTAGTATCCAGGGGGAGTCGACCGGGGAGCTGTTTTTT.

The chain is built from TRBV2 and TRBJ1-5; D is unresolved. The CDR3 extends over 14 amino acids. Germline V gives CDR1 SNHLY, CDR2 FYNNEI. Trimming removed 6 bases at V and 0 bases at J, with 9 bases between. CDR3 DNA sequence: TGTGCCAGCAGGGCCGGGAGTAGCAATCAGCCCCAGCATTTT. Its protein product is CASRAGSSNQPQHF.

The chain is built from TRBV27 and TRBJ2-7, with 14 bases identical to TRBD2. The V and J ends lost 6 bases and 5 bases, in that order; junction bases with no gene match: 6. Per the germline V gene, CDR1 is MNHEY and CDR2 is SMNVEV (reference sequence). CDR3 length: 15 residues. In DNA form, the CDR3 reads TGTGCCAGCAGCCCGACTAGCGGGAGGGTAAACGAGCAGTACTTC. This sequence encodes CASSPTSGRVNEQYF.

V gene TRBV5-5 combines with J gene TRBJ2-7, with TRBD2 as a possible D gene (5 bases). The length of the CDR3 is 14 residues. V dropped 3 bases and J dropped 3 bases, with 13 bases sitting between them. The germline CDR1 and CDR2 sequences are SGHKS and YYEKEE (reference sequence). The CDR3 nucleotides read TGTGCCAGCAGCTGGGCCATCGGGGTCTACGAGCAGTACTTC. Translation: CASSWAIGVYEQYF.

The chain carries TRBV7-2 and TRBJ1-3; 7 nucleotides line up with TRBD1. Germline CDR1 reads SGHTA; CDR2 reads FQGNSA. The CDR3 loop spans 18 amino acids. With V trimmed by 2 bases and J by 4 bases, 14 bases remained unmatched. The CDR3 DNA follows: TGTGCCAGCAGCTTAAAGGGTACGAGACAGGGATCCGGAAACACCATATATTTT. Amino acid sequence: CASSLKGTRQGSGNTIYF.

The rearrangement links TRBV5-1 to TRBJ1-1; D is possibly TRBD1 (6 bases). The CDR3 is 16 residues long. V was shortened by 2 bases and J by 1 base, with 15 bases between the two germline ends. Per germline, CDR1 SGHRS and CDR2 YFSETQ. CDR3 region: CASSLQGSGPNTEAFF. Here the CDR3 DNA reads TGCGCCAGCAGCTTACAGGGTTCGGGGCCGAACACTGAAGCTTTCTTT.

The rearrangement links TRBV11-2 to TRBJ1-1; 9 bases match TRBD1. Germline CDR1 reads SGHAT; CDR2 reads FQNNGV. The CDR3 consists of 14 residues. Trimming cost V 7 bases and J 1 base; bases outside gene matches: 4. CDR3 sequence reads: CASNKDRGNTEAFF. The CDR3 DNA follows: TGTGCCAGCAACAAGGACAGGGGGAACACTGAAGCTTTCTTT.

The J gene is TRBJ2-6, the V gene TRBV2, with 7 bases matching TRBD1. The CDR3 is 15 residues long. Germline CDR1 and CDR2: SNHLY and FYNNEI. The V and J ends lost 7 bases and 1 base, in that order; junction bases with no gene match: 4. DNA of the CDR3: TGTGCCAGCAAAAACAGGGGTTCTGGGGCCAACGTCCTGACTTTC. Protein product: CASKNRGSGANVLTF.